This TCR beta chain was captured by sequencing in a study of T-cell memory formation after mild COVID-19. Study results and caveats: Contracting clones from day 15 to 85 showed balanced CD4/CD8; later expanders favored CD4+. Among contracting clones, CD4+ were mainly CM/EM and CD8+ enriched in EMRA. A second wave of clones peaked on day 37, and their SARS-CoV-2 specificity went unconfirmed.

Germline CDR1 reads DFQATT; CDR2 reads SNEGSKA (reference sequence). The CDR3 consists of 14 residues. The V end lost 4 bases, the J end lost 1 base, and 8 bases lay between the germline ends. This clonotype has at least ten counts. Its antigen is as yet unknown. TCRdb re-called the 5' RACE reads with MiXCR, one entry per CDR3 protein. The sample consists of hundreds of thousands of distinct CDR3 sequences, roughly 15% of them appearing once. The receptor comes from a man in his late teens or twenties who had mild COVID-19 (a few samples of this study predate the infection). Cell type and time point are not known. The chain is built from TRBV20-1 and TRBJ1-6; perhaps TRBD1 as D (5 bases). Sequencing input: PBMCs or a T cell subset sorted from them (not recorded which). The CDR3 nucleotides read TGCAGTGCTAAATGGGGGTCCTATAATTCACCCCTCCACTTT. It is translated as CSAKWGSYNSPLHF.